This TCR beta chain is from a study of monozygotic twins with inflammatory bowel disease. Per the germline V gene, CDR1 is MNHEY and CDR2 is SVGEGT. This CDR3 is built from 16 residues. Study-level findings and limits: IBD patients showed reduced TCRbeta diversity (inverse Simpson) versus healthy co-twins.

About this clonotype itself: Its specificity is unknown.

The authors made each sample's cDNA in eight separate reactions. TCRdb reanalyzed the 5' RACE reads, giving one entry per CDR3 protein sequence and no DNA. The sample totals about 450,000 distinct CDR3 sequences; its top ten clones hold 2.4%. The source of this sequence is a human donor with ulcerative colitis or Crohn's disease, or a healthy co-twin of an affected twin (not recorded which). This chain links TRBV6-2 or TRBV6-3 with TRBJ2-3; the D call from TCRdb, TRBD2, cannot be confirmed without DNA. Source material: blood. This CDR3 is CATQLQGGSGTDTQYF.